The T cell receptor (beta chain) under discussion was sequenced for a study of blood T cell repertoires in COVID-19. Study at large: Whether acute or convalescent, the COVID-19 samples came from the United States, Italy and Spain. Nucleic acid was either cDNA or gDNA, and it came from T cells, B-cell-depleted T cells, or PBMCs.

This clone has more than one count but fewer than ten. The method was immunoSEQ multiplex PCR; TCRdb's version includes in-frame clones alone and lacks a portion of them. The sample lists 71,000 or so clones, more than 75% occurring once. The material sequenced was peripheral blood. This clonotype originated in a man aged 45-60 years with active COVID-19.

Written as DNA, the CDR3 is TGCGCCAGCAGCTTGGCGGCGGGAGCGAACACCGGGGAGCTGTTTTTT. It codes for CASSLAAGANTGELFF. The rearrangement uses TRBV5-1 and TRBJ2-2; TRBD2 matches at 7 bases. The V gene end was trimmed by 0 bases and the J gene end by 0 bases; junction bases not matched to a gene: 2. Germline CDR1 reads SGHRS; CDR2 reads YFSETQ. The CDR3 is 16 residues long.